The rows below give T cell receptor beta chains drawn from one sample of a study of identical twins. TCRdb called the 5' RACE reads again in MiXCR, with one record for every CDR3 protein. The sample contains hundreds of thousands of distinct CDR3 sequences, around 8% of which appear only once. These same data were also listed under a study on yellow fever vaccine responses in identical twins.

What was sequenced was memory (CD45RO+) T cells sorted from blood. The receptor source for this set is a woman under 30 in good health. Each CDR3 is given with its conserved first and last residue. The order of the fields is clone size, V gene, D gene, J gene, CDR3 DNA, CDR3 protein. A D gene is named only where the DNA matches it firmly. A row's size may be missing; if present it is once, few, many or a size class.

abundance: many; v_gene: TRBV10-2; d_gene: .; j_gene: TRBJ2-7; CDR3nt: TGCGCCAGCAGCGGAACCAGGGGAACCTACGAGCAGTACTTC; CDR3aa: CASSGTRGTYEQYF
abundance: .; v_gene: TRBV28; d_gene: TRBD1; j_gene: TRBJ2-7; CDR3nt: TGTGCCAGCAGTTTATCCGGCTCAGGGGGCGTTTCGCAGTACTTC; CDR3aa: CASSLSGSGGVSQYF
abundance: .; v_gene: TRBV7-9; d_gene: TRBD1; j_gene: TRBJ2-7; CDR3nt: TGTGCCAGCAAGTCCGGACAGGGGGCGGCTTACGAGCAGTACTTC; CDR3aa: CASKSGQGAAYEQYF
abundance: .; v_gene: TRBV25-1; d_gene: .; j_gene: TRBJ2-3; CDR3nt: TGTGCCAGCAGTGATTACGGAGGTGTGTTTAATACGCAGTATTTT; CDR3aa: CASSDYGGVFNTQYF
abundance: many; v_gene: TRBV3-1; d_gene: .; j_gene: TRBJ1-1; CDR3nt: TGTGCCAGCAGCCAAAAAGGGAGCAGGACGAACACTGAAGCTTTCTTT; CDR3aa: CASSQKGSRTNTEAFF
abundance: few; v_gene: TRBV3-1; d_gene: .; j_gene: TRBJ2-7; CDR3nt: TGTGCCAGCAGCCAACAGGGGGGTTACGAGCAGTACTTC; CDR3aa: CASSQQGGYEQYF
abundance: .; v_gene: TRBV29-1; d_gene: .; j_gene: TRBJ2-7; CDR3nt: TGCAGCGTTTACAATCCTAGCTCCTACGAGCAGTACTTC; CDR3aa: CSVYNPSSYEQYF
abundance: .; v_gene: TRBV2; d_gene: .; j_gene: TRBJ2-5; CDR3nt: TGTGCCAGCATCCTGGACACTGGGCGTGGGACCCAGTACTTC; CDR3aa: CASILDTGRGTQYF
abundance: .; v_gene: TRBV4-1; d_gene: TRBD2; j_gene: TRBJ2-4; CDR3nt: TGCGCCAGCAGCCTTGGGACTAGCGGGAGGGCCGGGGACATTCAGTACTTC; CDR3aa: CASSLGTSGRAGDIQYF
abundance: many; v_gene: TRBV29-1; d_gene: .; j_gene: TRBJ2-5; CDR3nt: TGCAGCGTTGGACCCGTAGGAGAGACCCAGTACTTC; CDR3aa: CSVGPVGETQYF
abundance: many; v_gene: TRBV6-2/TRBV6-3; d_gene: .; j_gene: TRBJ1-5; CDR3nt: TGTGCCAGCAGTCAGACCCAACCGGGGTATCAGCCCCAGCATTTT; CDR3aa: CASSQTQPGYQPQHF
abundance: few; v_gene: TRBV6-5; d_gene: .; j_gene: TRBJ2-7; CDR3nt: TGTGCCAGCAGTTACCAGTTTGGGGGGACCTCCTACGAGCAGTACTTC; CDR3aa: CASSYQFGGTSYEQYF
abundance: few; v_gene: TRBV7-2; d_gene: .; j_gene: TRBJ2-5; CDR3nt: TGTGCCAGCGATCCGTCCGGGACACAAGAGACCCAGTACTTC; CDR3aa: CASDPSGTQETQYF
abundance: many; v_gene: TRBV10-3; d_gene: TRBD1; j_gene: TRBJ1-5; CDR3nt: TGTGCCAGCGGGTTGGACAGGGAGCAGCCCCAGCATTTT; CDR3aa: CASGLDREQPQHF
abundance: many; v_gene: TRBV15; d_gene: .; j_gene: TRBJ2-3; CDR3nt: TGTGCCACCAGCAGAGTATTCGATACGCAGTATTTT; CDR3aa: CATSRVFDTQYF
abundance: .; v_gene: TRBV20-1; d_gene: TRBD1; j_gene: TRBJ1-4; CDR3nt: TGCAGTGCTCCACTGGGGACAGGGGTTGAAAAACTGTTTTTT; CDR3aa: CSAPLGTGVEKLFF
abundance: many; v_gene: TRBV24-1; d_gene: .; j_gene: TRBJ2-3; CDR3nt: TGTGCCACCAGTGATATCAGGGTGACAGATACGCAGTATTTT; CDR3aa: CATSDIRVTDTQYF
abundance: many; v_gene: TRBV10-3; d_gene: .; j_gene: TRBJ1-1; CDR3nt: TGTGCCATCAGTGAGTCTTGGAGCACTGAAGCTTTCTTT; CDR3aa: CAISESWSTEAFF
abundance: .; v_gene: TRBV19; d_gene: .; j_gene: TRBJ2-7; CDR3nt: TGTGCCAGTAGTATAGATCATCCCTACGAGCAGTACTTC; CDR3aa: CASSIDHPYEQYF
abundance: many; v_gene: TRBV15; d_gene: .; j_gene: TRBJ2-3; CDR3nt: TGTGCCACCAGCACCCGGGACTCGTACACAGATACGCAGTATTTT; CDR3aa: CATSTRDSYTDTQYF
abundance: many; v_gene: TRBV5-1; d_gene: .; j_gene: TRBJ2-7; CDR3nt: TGCGCCAGCAGCTTGGACAGACTATACGAGCAGTACTTC; CDR3aa: CASSLDRLYEQYF
abundance: .; v_gene: TRBV28; d_gene: .; j_gene: TRBJ2-4; CDR3nt: TGTGCCAGCAGGTCTGGGACTTTGCTTCAGTACTTC; CDR3aa: CASRSGTLLQYF
abundance: many; v_gene: TRBV12-3/TRBV12-4; d_gene: TRBD1; j_gene: TRBJ2-1; CDR3nt: TGTGCCAGCAGTTTTCTACGGGACAGCCCTGAGCAGTTCTTC; CDR3aa: CASSFLRDSPEQFF
abundance: few; v_gene: TRBV20-1; d_gene: .; j_gene: TRBJ1-2; CDR3nt: TGCAGTGCTAGGAGCAAACAAGGGATTAACACCTTC; CDR3aa: CSARSKQGINTF
abundance: few; v_gene: TRBV6-2/TRBV6-3; d_gene: .; j_gene: TRBJ2-5; CDR3nt: TGTGCCAGCAGTTTAGTGTTTAAGGAGACCCAGTACTTC; CDR3aa: CASSLVFKETQYF
abundance: many; v_gene: TRBV12-3/TRBV12-4; d_gene: TRBD2; j_gene: TRBJ2-5; CDR3nt: TGTGCTAGCGGGGGGAGGGAGACCCAGTACTTC; CDR3aa: CASGGRETQYF
abundance: .; v_gene: TRBV7-8; d_gene: .; j_gene: TRBJ1-2; CDR3nt: TGTGCCAGCAGCTCGGCTGGGTTGGGAGACTATGGCTACACCTTC; CDR3aa: CASSSAGLGDYGYTF
abundance: few; v_gene: TRBV4-2; d_gene: TRBD1; j_gene: TRBJ1-6; CDR3nt: TGTGCCAGCAGCCAGGGACAGGTTAATTCACCCCTCCACTTT; CDR3aa: CASSQGQVNSPLHF
abundance: many; v_gene: TRBV7-9; d_gene: .; j_gene: TRBJ2-7; CDR3nt: TGTGCCAGCAGCGCAGGGAGCTCCTACGAGCAGTACTTC; CDR3aa: CASSAGSSYEQYF
abundance: few; v_gene: TRBV29-1; d_gene: .; j_gene: TRBJ2-7; CDR3nt: TGCAGCGTCCCTGACGGACCCTTGCAGTACTTC; CDR3aa: CSVPDGPLQYF
abundance: .; v_gene: TRBV2; d_gene: TRBD1; j_gene: TRBJ2-2; CDR3nt: TGTGCCAGCAGGGAAATAGTTTATGCAGGGGGCGCGAACACCGGGGAGCTGTTTTTT; CDR3aa: CASREIVYAGGANTGELFF
abundance: .; v_gene: TRBV2; d_gene: .; j_gene: TRBJ2-7; CDR3nt: TGTGCCAGCAGTGAAGGGAGGTACTACGAGCAGTACTTC; CDR3aa: CASSEGRYYEQYF
abundance: few; v_gene: TRBV11-2; d_gene: .; j_gene: TRBJ2-2; CDR3nt: TGTGCCAGCAGCTTAGAGTCTCCCTTAAGCGCGAACACCGGGGAGCTGTTTTTT; CDR3aa: CASSLESPLSANTGELFF
abundance: few; v_gene: TRBV20-1; d_gene: TRBD1; j_gene: TRBJ1-6; CDR3nt: TGCAGTGCTAGGACGGGACAGGGGAATTCGCCCCTCCACTTT; CDR3aa: CSARTGQGNSPLHF
abundance: many; v_gene: TRBV3-1; d_gene: TRBD1; j_gene: TRBJ2-3; CDR3nt: TGTGCCAGCAGCCGCGGGACAGGATCCGCAGATACGCAGTATTTT; CDR3aa: CASSRGTGSADTQYF
abundance: .; v_gene: TRBV20-1; d_gene: .; j_gene: TRBJ2-7; CDR3nt: TGCAGTGCTAGAGATTCGGGGCTGGCTACCTACGAGCAGTACTTC; CDR3aa: CSARDSGLATYEQYF
abundance: few; v_gene: TRBV5-6; d_gene: .; j_gene: TRBJ1-2; CDR3nt: TGTGCCAGCAGCTTGGTAGGGAGTACCTATGGCTACACCTTC; CDR3aa: CASSLVGSTYGYTF
abundance: many; v_gene: TRBV5-1; d_gene: .; j_gene: TRBJ1-6; CDR3nt: TGCGCCAGCAGCTTGACAGATAATTCACCCCTCCACTTT; CDR3aa: CASSLTDNSPLHF
abundance: many; v_gene: TRBV7-2; d_gene: .; j_gene: TRBJ1-1; CDR3nt: TGTGCCAGCAGCTTATATGAGACAGGAATGAACACTGAAGCTTTCTTT; CDR3aa: CASSLYETGMNTEAFF
abundance: .; v_gene: TRBV2; d_gene: .; j_gene: TRBJ2-1; CDR3nt: TGTGCCAGCTTTCCGGGAGTGCGCTACAATGAGCAGTTCTTC; CDR3aa: CASFPGVRYNEQFF
abundance: few; v_gene: TRBV6-2/TRBV6-3; d_gene: .; j_gene: TRBJ1-5; CDR3nt: TGTGCCAGCAGTTTTAAGGGGGGTCAGCCCCAGCATTTT; CDR3aa: CASSFKGGQPQHF
abundance: many; v_gene: TRBV27; d_gene: TRBD1; j_gene: TRBJ2-5; CDR3nt: TGTGCCAGCAGACAACTAGGACAGGGGGTGACGTGGTACTTC; CDR3aa: CASRQLGQGVTWYF
abundance: .; v_gene: TRBV19; d_gene: TRBD1; j_gene: TRBJ2-5; CDR3nt: TGTGCCAGTAGTCGTCGGGGACAGAGCCAAGAGACCCAGTACTTC; CDR3aa: CASSRRGQSQETQYF
abundance: .; v_gene: TRBV30; d_gene: TRBD1; j_gene: TRBJ1-6; CDR3nt: TGTGCCTGGAGTGCCCCTCAACAGGGGGCCCTTAGGACCCTCCACTTT; CDR3aa: CAWSAPQQGALRTLHF
abundance: many; v_gene: TRBV5-1; d_gene: .; j_gene: TRBJ2-3; CDR3nt: TGCGCCAGCAGGGGACGGGCCCAATCCTACACAGATACGCAGTATTTT; CDR3aa: CASRGRAQSYTDTQYF
abundance: many; v_gene: TRBV10-1; d_gene: .; j_gene: TRBJ2-1; CDR3nt: TGCGCCAGCAGTGATGGGGGAATCCCTAATGAGCAGTTCTTC; CDR3aa: CASSDGGIPNEQFF
abundance: many; v_gene: TRBV20-1; d_gene: TRBD1; j_gene: TRBJ2-4; CDR3nt: TGCAGTGCTGGGACAGCCCTAGCCAAAAACATTCAGTACTTC; CDR3aa: CSAGTALAKNIQYF
abundance: many; v_gene: TRBV5-1; d_gene: .; j_gene: TRBJ1-1; CDR3nt: TGCGCCAGCAGCTTGTTGGGAACAGGTGAAGCTTTCTTT; CDR3aa: CASSLLGTGEAFF
abundance: .; v_gene: TRBV9; d_gene: .; j_gene: TRBJ1-1; CDR3nt: TGTGCCAGCAGCTTAGGACAGTTCATGAACTGTCCTGAAGCTTTCTTT; CDR3aa: CASSLGQFMNCPEAFF
abundance: few; v_gene: TRBV5-1; d_gene: TRBD1; j_gene: TRBJ2-7; CDR3nt: TGCGCCAGCAGCTCGGGACAGTCCTTCTACGAGCAGTACTTC; CDR3aa: CASSSGQSFYEQYF
abundance: few; v_gene: TRBV20-1; d_gene: .; j_gene: TRBJ2-3; CDR3nt: TGCAGTGCGAGGCGTACCAGCACAGATACGCAGTATTTT; CDR3aa: CSARRTSTDTQYF
abundance: .; v_gene: TRBV27; d_gene: .; j_gene: TRBJ2-7; CDR3nt: TGTGCCAGCAGTCCAGAACCTTTGACCTACGAGCAGTACTTC; CDR3aa: CASSPEPLTYEQYF
abundance: medium-sized; v_gene: TRBV10-1; d_gene: .; j_gene: TRBJ2-2; CDR3nt: TGCGCCAGCAGTGAGTCGTTGGAGGCCGGGGAGCTGTTTTTT; CDR3aa: CASSESLEAGELFF
abundance: few; v_gene: TRBV6-5; d_gene: .; j_gene: TRBJ2-7; CDR3nt: TGTGCCAGCAGTTACTTCGTGGCAGCTCGAATTTCCTACGAGCAGTACTTC; CDR3aa: CASSYFVAARISYEQYF
abundance: many; v_gene: TRBV28; d_gene: .; j_gene: TRBJ2-7; CDR3nt: TGTGCCAGCAGCCCACCAGCCTCCTACGAGCAGTACTTC; CDR3aa: CASSPPASYEQYF
abundance: .; v_gene: TRBV4-1; d_gene: .; j_gene: TRBJ2-1; CDR3nt: TGCGCCAGCAGCCAAGACCCCGGTCGGGTAGACAATGAGCAGTTCTTC; CDR3aa: CASSQDPGRVDNEQFF
abundance: few; v_gene: TRBV15; d_gene: .; j_gene: TRBJ2-5; CDR3nt: TGTGCCACCAGCAGAAGTCCAAGTTACCAAGAGACCCAGTACTTC; CDR3aa: CATSRSPSYQETQYF
abundance: many; v_gene: TRBV3-1; d_gene: .; j_gene: TRBJ1-5; CDR3nt: TGTGCCAGCAGCTCGGCGGTTAGCAATCAGCCCCAGCATTTT; CDR3aa: CASSSAVSNQPQHF
abundance: .; v_gene: TRBV7-2; d_gene: .; j_gene: TRBJ2-4; CDR3nt: TGTGCCAGCAGCTCCCCCCCCGCCCCCGGGTCCAAAAACATTCAGTACTTC; CDR3aa: CASSSPPAPGSKNIQYF
abundance: many; v_gene: TRBV7-9; d_gene: .; j_gene: TRBJ2-1; CDR3nt: TGTGCCAGCGTCGAAATAGTAGTAATCGGGGGCAATGAGCAGTTCTTC; CDR3aa: CASVEIVVIGGNEQFF